This TCR beta chain stems from a study of chemoradiotherapy in HPV16-positive cancers. Trimming took 1 base from V and 8 from J, leaving 12 bases between them. The CDR3 length is 14 residues. Germline CDR1 SEHNR, CDR2 FQNEAQ (reference sequence). The method was immunoSEQ multiplex PCR; TCRdb's version includes in-frame clones alone and lacks a portion of them. The table has under 15,000 clones, approximately 87% seen once. The origin of this receptor is a human donor with HPV-associated anogenital cancer. The sequenced sample was blood, obtained from a patient who underwent chemoradiotherapy. This rearrangement joins TRBV7-9 to TRBJ2-1; maybe TRBD1 (6 bases). The CDR3 region is CASSLEGRGHEQFF. CDR3 coding DNA: TGTGCCAGCAGCTTAGAGGGCAGGGGACATGAGCAGTTCTTC. Full variable domain (remainder filled in from reference TRBV7-9 and TRBJ2-1): DTGVSQNPRHKITKRGQNVTFRCDPISEHNRLYWYRQTLGQGPEFLTYFQNEAQLEKSRLLSDRFSAERPKGSFSTLEIQRTEQGDSAMYLCASSLEGRGHEQFFGPGTRLTVL.